Included here is one T cell receptor beta chain sequence, with context. Just one base apart from a much larger clone, this may be a read error. Template material for amplifying TCR beta CDR3 regions consisted of RNA transcripts. The TCR CDR3 was amplified in a first-round RT-PCR using the HTBI primer set. MiXCR, run by TCRdb on the multiplex PCR reads, gives a single entry per CDR3 protein. This repertoire shows approximately 400,000 distinct CDR3 sequences, about 14% found once; its top ten account for 15% to 20%. These data are taken from a study of T cells in Graves' hyperthyroidism and ophthalmopathy. The CDR3 contains 13 residues. Looked up from germline, CDR1 is SGHNT and CDR2 is YYREEE (reference sequence).

This TCR came from a woman in her twenties or thirties with Graves' ophthalmopathy. This chain links TRBV5-4 with TRBJ1-1; D ambiguous. The source material was blood. As DNA, the CDR3 is TGTGCCAGCGGCTTCCCGGGAAACACTGAAGCTTTCTTT. Protein sequence: CASGFPGNTEAFF.